These 21 T cell receptor beta chains originate from one sample sequenced in a study of radiotherapy plus CTLA-4 blockade in lung cancer. Only in-frame clones appear in the TCRdb table, and some are missing; sequencing was by immunoSEQ multiplex PCR. In the table there are roughly 66,000 clones, around 81% of which are singletons. Sample: peripheral blood, taken from a patient treated with radiotherapy plus ipilimumab. These receptors came from a human donor with non-small cell lung cancer who had a partial response to radiotherapy plus ipilimumab.

The chain uses TRBV19 and TRBJ2-1, with 14 bases identical to TRBD2. V was pared by 6 bases and J by 16 bases, with 17 bases of the junction left unmatched. The CDR3 runs to 16 residues. Germline values: CDR1 LNHDA, CDR2 SQIVND (reference sequence). CDR3: CASRPQIGLAGGVYFF. Written as DNA, the CDR3 is TGTGCCAGTAGACCCCAAATAGGACTAGCGGGAGGCGTTTATTTCTTC.

The chain recombines TRBV6-5 with TRBJ2-7; 7 bases agree with TRBD2. The CDR3 covers 15 residues. V shed 0 bases and J 2 bases; nucleotides not matched to a gene: 4. The germline V gene encodes CDR1 MNHEY and CDR2 SVGAGI. CDR3 sequence: CASSYSGGRAYEQYF. CDR3 sequence (DNA): TGTGCCAGCAGTTACTCTGGCGGGAGAGCCTACGAGCAGTACTTC.

The chain employs TRBV7-2 and TRBJ2-5, with a possible D match to TRBD1 (5 bases). Germline V lookup: CDR1 SGHTA, CDR2 FQGNSA. The CDR3 has 15 residues. V lost 1 base to trimming and J lost 1 base, with 10 bases between them. In DNA form, the CDR3 reads TGTGCCAGCAGCTTAGGTGTGCAGGGCCAAGAGACCCAGTACTTC. Translation gives CASSLGVQGQETQYF.

This clone is a singleton in its sample. The gene calls are TRBV29-1 and TRBJ2-1; TRBD2 is a possible D gene (5 bases). Per the germline V gene, CDR1 is SQVTM and CDR2 is ANQGSEA. The CDR3 totals 15 residues. V was clipped by 3 bases and J by 0 bases, with 12 bases between them. The CDR3 coding sequence is TGCAGCGTTGATGGGCGGGTCAGCTCCTACAATGAGCAGTTCTTC. Translated: CSVDGRVSSYNEQFF.

The V gene is TRBV27, the J gene TRBJ1-1; 7 positions match TRBD1. The CDR3 is made up of 14 amino acids. V was pared by 2 bases and J by 7 bases, with 7 bases of the junction left unmatched. Germline lookup yields CDR1 MNHEY and CDR2 SMNVEV (reference sequence). The CDR3 nucleotides read TGTGCCAGCAGTTTAACAGGGGAGCTGAGTGAAGCTTTCTTT. It is translated as CASSLTGELSEAFF.

The V and J genes are TRBV4-2 and TRBJ2-1; 8 bases are shared with TRBD2. The CDR3 spans 17 residues. The germline V gene encodes CDR1 LGHNA and CDR2 YNFKEQ. V shed 3 bases and J 5 bases; nucleotides not matched to a gene: 12. CDR3 DNA: TGTGCCAGCAGCCAGCTCACAAGCGGGAGTAACGACAATGAGCAGTTCTTC. This codes for CASSQLTSGSNDNEQFF.

The chain recombines TRBV15 with TRBJ1-4; no clear D. The germline V gene has CDR1 LNHNV and CDR2 YYDKDF (reference sequence). This CDR3 comprises 13 residues. V lost 1 base, J lost 5 bases, and 5 bases lay in between. The CDR3 spells CATSRGRNEKLFF. The DNA of the CDR3 is TGTGCCACCAGCAGAGGCCGGAATGAAAAACTGTTTTTT. Full variable domain (missing parts from reference TRBV15 and TRBJ1-4): DAMVIQNPRYQVTQFGKPVTLSCSQTLNHNVMYWYQQKSSQAPKLLFHYYDKDFNNEADTPDNFQSRRPNTSFCFLDIRSPGLGDTAMYLCATSRGRNEKLFFGSGTQLSVL.

The chain employs TRBV29-1 and TRBJ2-1, with D possibly being TRBD2 (5 bases). Germline CDR1 is SQVTM and CDR2 is ANQGSEA. Trimming pared 7 bases from V and 2 bases from J, leaving 15 bases between. The CDR3 runs 14 residues. The CDR3 DNA is TGCAGCGCGATTCGGGATCCACCCTACAATGAGCAGTTCTTC. It translates to CSAIRDPPYNEQFF.

This clone was picked up one time. This chain joins TRBV6-5 and TRBJ2-1; D is unclear. Trimming shortened V by 6 bases and J by 3 bases, and 9 bases separated the two germline ends. Per germline, CDR1 MNHEY and CDR2 SVGAGI. CDR3 length: 13 residues. As DNA, the CDR3 is TGTGCCAGCAGACTGGTTGGCTACAATGAGCAGTTCTTC. It encodes CASRLVGYNEQFF.

V and J are TRBV10-3 and TRBJ1-5; D is uncertain. Germline V lookup: CDR1 ENHRY, CDR2 SYGVKD. V lost 3 bases and J lost 0, with 9 bases in between. This CDR3 has 15 residues. CDR3 loop: CAISDLNYSNQPQHF. DNA for the CDR3: TGTGCCATCAGTGACTTGAACTATAGCAATCAGCCCCAGCATTTT.

The chain is built from TRBV19 and TRBJ2-2, with TRBD1 matching over 9 bases. V shed 5 bases, J shed 4 bases, and the junction held 5 bases outside the gene matches. Germline V lookup: CDR1 LNHDA, CDR2 SQIVND (reference sequence). The CDR3 extends over 15 amino acids. CDR3 sequence (DNA): TGTGCCAGTAGTGCCCGACAGGGGGGCACCGGGGAGCTGTTTTTT. Protein sequence: CASSARQGGTGELFF.

Points on this clone: A read error may account for a junction end that differs from germline. V and J are TRBV13 and TRBJ2-7, with 9 positions matching TRBD1. Germline CDR1 PRHDT, CDR2 FYEKMQ (reference sequence). The CDR3 length is 13 residues. CDR3 bases: TGTGCCAGCAGCCCCTACCGGACAGGGGACCCTTTCTTC. Translating it yields CASSPYRTGDPFF.

This chain uses TRBV7-9 with TRBJ2-3; D is ambiguous. The CDR3 has 14 residues. Germline V gene data show CDR1 as SEHNR and CDR2 as FQNEAQ (reference sequence). The ends were cut back, 6 bases at V and 0 bases at J, with 10 bases in the middle. CDR3 amino acids: CASSPDASTDTQYF. The CDR3 DNA follows: TGTGCCAGCAGTCCCGATGCGAGCACAGATACGCAGTATTTT.

This rearrangement joins TRBV2 to TRBJ2-5; possibly TRBD2 for D (6 bases). The germline gives CDR1 SNHLY, CDR2 FYNNEI. CDR3 length: 12 residues. Trimming took 8 bases from V and 4 from J, leaving 11 bases between them. Here the CDR3 reads CASGGTGETQYF. The CDR3 DNA reads TGTGCCAGCGGGGGGACGGGAGAGACCCAGTACTTC.

The V and J genes are TRBV10-1 and TRBJ2-1; D possibly corresponds to TRBD2 (6 bases). This CDR3 region has 14 residues. Germline values: CDR1 WNHNN, CDR2 SYGVQD (reference sequence). Trimming took 2 bases from V and 4 from J, leaving 9 bases between them. The CDR3 region is CASSEGTRYNEQFF. CDR3 coding DNA: TGCGCCAGCAGTGAGGGGACTCGATACAATGAGCAGTTCTTC.

The table lists this clone with a few counts. The chain combines TRBV7-9 with TRBJ2-7; the match to TRBD1 covers 7 bases. J gave up 3 bases and V 4 bases, and 6 bases lay outside the gene matches. The CDR3 loop spans 14 amino acids. Germline assignment: CDR1 SEHNR and CDR2 FQNEAQ (reference sequence). The CDR3 DNA is TGTGCCAGCAGCTCAGGGGCAGGGGGCTACGAGCAGTACTTC. It encodes CASSSGAGGYEQYF. Using reference TRBV7-9 and TRBJ2-7 for the parts outside the CDR3, the full variable domain is DTGVSQNPRHKITKRGQNVTFRCDPISEHNRLYWYRQTLGQGPEFLTYFQNEAQLEKSRLLSDRFSAERPKGSFSTLEIQRTEQGDSAMYLCASSSGAGGYEQYFGPGTRLTVT.

The chain's CDR3 is CASSLDGTRHQHF. The DNA of the CDR3 is TGTGCCAGCAGCTTAGACGGGACAAGGCACCAGCATTTT. The chain recombines TRBV7-6 with TRBJ1-5, with D perhaps matching TRBD1 (6 bases). CDR3 length equals 13 residues. V lost 1 base, J lost 12 bases, and 13 bases lay in between. Germline V gives CDR1 SGHVS, CDR2 FNYEAQ.

This sequence joins TRBV5-1 and TRBJ2-2; D gene ambiguous. The V end lost 1 base, the J end lost 3 bases, and 10 bases lay between the germline ends. The germline V gene has CDR1 SGHRS and CDR2 YFSETQ. The CDR3 has 15 residues. CDR3 residues: CASSLRAPDTGELFF. As DNA, the CDR3 is TGCGCCAGCAGCTTGCGAGCGCCGGACACCGGGGAGCTGTTTTTT.

The chain uses TRBV10-3 and TRBJ1-2; a possible D gene is TRBD1 (6 bases). The length of the CDR3 is 13 residues. V was cut by 7 bases and J by 8 bases, with 17 bases left in between. Germline loops: CDR1 ENHRY, CDR2 SYGVKD. In nucleotides, the CDR3 is TGTGCCATCACCCCAGGGGATTCCGGGGGCTACACCTTC. Protein: CAITPGDSGGYTF.

The rearrangement links TRBV30 to TRBJ1-1, with D possibly TRBD1 on 5 matching bases. The CDR3 totals 13 residues. Germline V gene sequence: CDR1 GTSNPN, CDR2 SVGIG (reference sequence). The V end lost 5 bases, the J end lost 3 bases, and 13 bases lay between the germline ends. CDR3 sequence reads: CAWAEDSYTEAFF. For the CDR3, the DNA is TGTGCCTGGGCAGAAGACAGTTACACTGAAGCTTTCTTT. Looking up the rest from reference TRBV30 and TRBJ1-1 gives the full variable domain: SQTIHQWPATLVQPVGSPLSLECTVEGTSNPNLYWYRQAAGRGLQLLFYSVGIGQISSEVPQNLSASRPQDRQFILSSKKLLLSDSGFYLCAWAEDSYTEAFFGQGTRLTVV.

The rearrangement joins TRBV28 to TRBJ2-5, with D maybe TRBD2 (7 bases). Germline loops: CDR1 MDHEN, CDR2 SYDVKM. The CDR3 is 17 amino acids. Trimming left V 2 bases short and J 5 bases short, with 21 bases between. CDR3 loop: CASSLGQEGGGYETQYF. CDR3 bases: TGTGCCAGCAGTTTAGGGCAGGAGGGGGGGGGTTACGAGACCCAGTACTTC.